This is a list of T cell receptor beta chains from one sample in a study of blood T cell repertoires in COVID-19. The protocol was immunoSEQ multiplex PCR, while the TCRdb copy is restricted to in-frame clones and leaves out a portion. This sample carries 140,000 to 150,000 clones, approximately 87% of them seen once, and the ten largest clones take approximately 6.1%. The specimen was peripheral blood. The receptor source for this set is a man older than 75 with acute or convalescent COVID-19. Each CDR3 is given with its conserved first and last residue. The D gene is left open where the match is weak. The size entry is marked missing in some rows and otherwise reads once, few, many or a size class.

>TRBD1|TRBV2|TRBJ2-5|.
CASRKGQGRQETQYF
TGTGCCAGCAGGAAGGGACAGGGGAGACAAGAGACCCAGTACTTC
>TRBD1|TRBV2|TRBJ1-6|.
CASSGGQGALNSPLHF
TGTGCCAGCAGTGGAGGACAGGGGGCGCTGAATTCACCCCTCCACTTT
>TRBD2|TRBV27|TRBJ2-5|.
CASSLSLGLAGLETQYF
TGTGCCAGCAGTTTATCCCTGGGACTAGCGGGTTTGGAGACCCAGTACTTC
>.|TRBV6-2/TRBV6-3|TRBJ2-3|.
CASSPFSLTQYF
TGTGCCAGCAGTCCCTTCTCGTTGACGCAGTATTTT
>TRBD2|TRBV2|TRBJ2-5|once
CASSARVMGLADQETQYF
TGTGCCAGCAGTGCAAGGGTGATGGGACTAGCGGACCAAGAGACCCAGTACTTC
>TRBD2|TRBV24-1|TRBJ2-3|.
CATSDGRLAGTDTQYF
TGTGCCACCAGTGACGGCCGGCTAGCGGGCACAGATACGCAGTATTTT
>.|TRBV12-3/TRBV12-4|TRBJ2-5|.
CASSLGQRETQYF
TGTGCCAGCAGTTTAGGGCAGCGGGAGACCCAGTACTTC
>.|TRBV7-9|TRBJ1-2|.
CASSLERSYGYTF
TGTGCCAGCAGCTTAGAACGGAGCTATGGCTACACCTTC
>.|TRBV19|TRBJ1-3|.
CASSITFGETGNTIYF
TGTGCCAGTAGTATTACCTTCGGGGAGACTGGAAACACCATATATTTT
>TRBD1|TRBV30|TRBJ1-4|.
CAWSVTGGNEKLFF
TGTGCCTGGAGTGTTACAGGGGGGAATGAAAAACTGTTTTTT
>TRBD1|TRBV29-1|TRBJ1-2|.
CSVTGTELNYGYTF
TGCAGCGTTACCGGGACAGAGCTTAACTATGGCTACACCTTC
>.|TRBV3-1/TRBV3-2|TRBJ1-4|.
CASSQSATNEKLFF
TGTGCCAGCAGCCAATCCGCAACTAATGAAAAACTGTTTTTT
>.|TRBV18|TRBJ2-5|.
CASSPRSDETQYF
TGTGCCAGCTCACCACGAAGCGATGAGACCCAGTACTTC
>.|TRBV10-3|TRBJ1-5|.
CAISESLVALNNQPQHF
TGTGCCATCAGTGAGTCCTTGGTGGCACTAAACAATCAGCCCCAGCATTTT
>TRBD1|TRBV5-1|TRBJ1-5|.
CASSAEGQPHQPQHF
TGCGCCAGCAGCGCCGAGGGACAGCCGCATCAGCCCCAGCATTTT
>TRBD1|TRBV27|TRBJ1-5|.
CASSLLGPTGRDNQPQHF
TGTGCCAGCAGTTTACTGGGTCCGACAGGGAGAGACAATCAGCCCCAGCATTTT
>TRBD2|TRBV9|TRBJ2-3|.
CASSRAGGFTDTQYF
TGTGCCAGCAGCCGAGCGGGGGGATTCACAGATACGCAGTATTTT
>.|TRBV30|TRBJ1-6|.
CAWSRGDDNSPLHF
TGTGCCTGGAGTCGGGGGGACGATAATTCACCCCTCCACTTT
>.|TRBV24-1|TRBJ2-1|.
CATSDFRDISSSYNEQFF
TGTGCCACCAGTGATTTCCGGGACATTTCGAGCTCCTACAATGAGCAGTTCTTC
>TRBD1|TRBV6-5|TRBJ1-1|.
CASGIQGGNTEAFF
TGTGCCAGCGGTATACAGGGGGGAAACACTGAAGCTTTCTTT
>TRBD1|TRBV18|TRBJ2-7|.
CASSPQDRVRQYF
TGTGCCAGCTCACCACAGGACAGGGTCCGGCAGTACTTC
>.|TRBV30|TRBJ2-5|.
CAWSVRGETQYF
TGTGCCTGGAGTGTACGAGGAGAGACCCAGTACTTC
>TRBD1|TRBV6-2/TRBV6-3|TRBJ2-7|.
CASSYRQGAYEQYF
TGTGCCAGCAGTTATCGACAGGGGGCCTACGAGCAGTACTTC